The entry below gives a single T cell receptor (beta chain) sequence along with its context. The germline V gene has CDR1 MNHEY and CDR2 SMNVEV (reference sequence). The CDR3 length is 14 residues. V lost 4 bases to trimming and J lost 2 bases, with 12 bases between them. The record originates from a study of T cell changes during pregnancy in multiple sclerosis. Produced via immunoSEQ multiplex PCR; TCRdb's table is partial and in-frame only. Of fewer than 100,000 clones in the sample, about 92% were seen once. The source is a female donor in good health, enrolled as a control in a pregnancy study. The gene calls are TRBV27 and TRBJ2-7; TRBD2 might be the D (6 bases). The sample in question was peripheral blood, obtained after pregnancy. The CDR3 spells CASSSRLVPYEQYF. CDR3 DNA sequence: TGTGCCAGCAGTTCACGACTAGTTCCCTACGAGCAGTACTTC.